Following are 24 T cell receptor beta chains from one sample sequenced in a study of identifying expanded T cells in peripheral blood. Produced via immunoSEQ multiplex PCR; TCRdb's table is partial and in-frame only. The sample records about 52,000 clones, around 82% being singletons. The sample was blood. These receptors originate from a person aged 18 to 69 in good health.

CDR3: CASRRRADGTARDYGYTF. CDR3 nucleotides: TGTGCCAGCAGGAGACGAGCCGACGGGACCGCCAGGGACTATGGCTACACCTTC. The chain employs TRBV7-9 and TRBJ1-2, with D perhaps TRBD1 (5 bases). V lost 6 bases to trimming and J lost 3 bases, with 26 bases between them. Germline V gives CDR1 SEHNR, CDR2 FQNEAQ (reference sequence). The CDR3 is 18 residues long.

In its sample, this clone was seen once. Written as DNA, the CDR3 is TGTGCCAGCAGTTCGGGACAGTACACAGATACGCAGTATTTT. Translation gives CASSSGQYTDTQYF. The genes are TRBV6-6 and TRBJ2-3; 7 bases agree with TRBD1. The germline V gene encodes CDR1 MNHNY and CDR2 SVGAGI (reference sequence). V shed 4 bases and J 2 bases; nucleotides not matched to a gene: 3. The CDR3 loop spans 14 amino acids.

The chain employs TRBV4-3 and TRBJ2-3; D is ambiguous. Per the germline V gene, CDR1 is LGHNA and CDR2 is YSLEER. The germline V and J ends were trimmed by 4 bases and 4 bases, with 18 bases remaining between them. There are 16 residues in the CDR3. CDR3: CASSPTQARESDTQYF. DNA for the CDR3: TGCGCCAGCAGCCCGACCCAGGCGAGAGAGTCAGATACGCAGTATTTT.

As regards this clone: The junction shows a germline mismatch at one end, possibly a read error. The chain is built from TRBV19 and TRBJ1-5, with D unclear. Germline V gene data show CDR1 as LNHDA and CDR2 as SQIVND (reference sequence). The CDR3 consists of 13 residues. This CDR3 is CASRLGSNRPQHF. The DNA for the CDR3 is TGTGCCAGTCGACTCGGATCGAATCGGCCCCAGCATTTT.

In its sample, this clone was seen many times. The chain links TRBV30 to TRBJ1-2, with TRBD1 matching 7 bases. Germline V CDR1 and CDR2: GTSNPN, SVGIG (reference sequence). This CDR3 has 15 amino acids. With 4 bases clipped from V and 5 bases from J, the junction kept 13 bases outside the gene matches. This CDR3 reads CAWTQIAGGPYGYTF. DNA of the CDR3: TGTGCCTGGACCCAGATTGCAGGGGGTCCTTATGGCTACACCTTC.

The V and J genes are TRBV5-1 and TRBJ2-4; 7 bases are shared with TRBD2. CDR1 and CDR2 (germline): SGHRS, YFSETQ. V trimming: 4 bases; J trimming: 4 bases; junction bases outside the gene matches: 5. This CDR3 comprises 14 residues. CDR3 in amino acids: CASSLGSGKNIQYF. DNA of the CDR3: TGCGCCAGCAGCCTCGGTAGCGGGAAAAACATTCAGTACTTC.

The V call is TRBV6-1, the J call TRBJ2-3; no clear D. The V end lost 6 bases, the J end lost 0 bases, and 10 bases lay between the germline ends. The CDR3 is 14 amino acids. Germline V gene sequence: CDR1 MNHNS, CDR2 SASEGT. The CDR3 region has the DNA TGTGCCAGCAGCCGTTCTCTTAGCACAGATACGCAGTATTTT. This encodes CASSRSLSTDTQYF.

This clone was counted between two and nine times. J is TRBJ1-1 and V is TRBV29-1; unclear D gene. CDR3 length: 13 amino acids. Trimming cost V 4 bases and J 4 bases, with 13 bases left between them. CDR1 is SQVTM and CDR2 is ANQGSEA in the germline V gene. The CDR3: CSVVVREVTEAFF. The DNA for the CDR3 is TGCAGCGTTGTGGTACGCGAAGTCACTGAAGCTTTCTTT.

The chain joins TRBV29-1 to TRBJ2-5, with a tentative D call TRBD1 (5 bases). Germline CDR1 is SQVTM and CDR2 is ANQGSEA. There are 12 residues in the CDR3. The germline V and J ends were trimmed by 2 bases and 3 bases, with 7 bases remaining between them. CDR3 region: CSVEPGKETQYF. The DNA for the CDR3 is TGCAGCGTTGAACCAGGGAAAGAGACCCAGTACTTC.

This chain joins TRBV11-1 and TRBJ1-2; D is ambiguous. With 5 bases removed from V and 3 bases from J, the gap between germline ends came to 13 bases. CDR1 is SGHAT, CDR2 FQDESV, per germline (reference sequence). There are 14 residues in the CDR3. CDR3 sequence: CASSVPQTHYGYTF. In DNA form, the CDR3 reads TGTGCCAGCAGCGTACCACAGACTCACTATGGCTACACCTTC.

By share, this clone ranks as medium-sized (0.01 to 0.1%). The chain uses TRBV7-3 and TRBJ1-1; no clear D gene. This CDR3 is built from 15 residues. CDR1 is SGHTA, CDR2 FQGTGA, per germline. V was clipped by 2 bases and J by 2 bases, with 12 bases between them. The CDR3 sequence: CASSLVPGANTEAFF. DNA for the CDR3: TGTGCCAGCAGCTTAGTCCCCGGAGCCAACACTGAAGCTTTCTTT. Complete variable domain (other parts from reference TRBV7-3 and TRBJ1-1): GAGVSQTPSNKVTEKGKYVELRCDPISGHTALYWYRQSLGQGPEFLIYFQGTGAADDSGLPNDRFFAVRPEGSVSTLKIQRTERGDSAVYLCASSLVPGANTEAFFGQGTRLTVV.

The table lists this clone with a few counts. The chain combines TRBV10-3 with TRBJ1-4, with a possible D match to TRBD1 (6 bases). V was shortened by 4 bases and J by 9 bases, with 9 bases between the two germline ends. This CDR3 has 12 amino acids. Looked up from germline, CDR1 is ENHRY and CDR2 is SYGVKD. The CDR3 region is CAISVQGKKLFF. For the CDR3, the DNA is TGTGCCATCAGTGTTCAGGGGAAAAAACTGTTTTTT.

This chain links TRBV7-2 with TRBJ2-3; D is unclear. The CDR3 length is 16 residues. The ends were cut back, 0 bases at V and 1 base at J, with 11 bases in the middle. Per germline, CDR1 SGHTA and CDR2 FQGNSA. CDR3 sequence: CASSLAPLRGTDTQYF. CDR3 nucleotides: TGTGCCAGCAGCTTAGCGCCCCTACGGGGCACAGATACGCAGTATTTT.

The chain links TRBV15 to TRBJ1-2; D is unresolved. The CDR3 totals 14 residues. V gave up 3 bases and J gave up 5 bases, with 13 bases separating them. Germline-derived CDR1 and CDR2 are LNHNV and YYDKDF (reference sequence). This CDR3 reads CATSSGRARYGYTF. In DNA, the CDR3 is TGTGCCACCAGCAGCGGGCGGGCTCGGTATGGCTACACCTTC.

The chain has TRBV18 and TRBJ2-3, with 7 bases lining up with TRBD1. Germline CDR1 and CDR2: KGHSH and LQKENI. The CDR3 consists of 16 residues. V shed 2 bases and J 4 bases; nucleotides not matched to a gene: 9. The CDR3 sequence: CASSPATGIGADTQYF. The CDR3 DNA sequence: TGTGCCAGCTCACCAGCGACAGGGATAGGGGCAGATACGCAGTATTTT.

The rearrangement links TRBV2 to TRBJ1-1; 8 bases align to TRBD1. Looked up from germline, CDR1 is SNHLY and CDR2 is FYNNEI. The trim removed 5 bases at V and 4 bases at J, leaving 3 bases unmatched. This CDR3 has 13 amino acids. CDR3 residues: CASSFTGGTEAFF. The DNA for the CDR3 is TGTGCCAGCAGTTTTACAGGGGGCACTGAAGCTTTCTTT. The variable domain in full, with the rest retrieved from reference TRBV2 and TRBJ1-1, is EPEVTQTPSHQVTQMGQEVILRCVPISNHLYFYWYRQILGQKVEFLVSFYNNEISEKSEIFDDQFSVERPDGSNFTLKIRSTKLEDSAMYFCASSFTGGTEAFFGQGTRLTVV.

This clone was seen only a few times. This sequence joins TRBV15 and TRBJ2-7, with 9 bases aligning to TRBD1. Germline values: CDR1 LNHNV, CDR2 YYDKDF (reference sequence). CDR3 size: 15 residues. Unmatched junction bases numbered 10, after V lost 6 bases and J lost 4 bases. The CDR3 here is CATRKLGQGKYEQYF. Written as DNA, the CDR3 is TGTGCCACCAGAAAATTGGGACAGGGAAAATACGAGCAGTACTTC.

The chain links TRBV10-2 to TRBJ2-1; D uncertain. CDR3 length: 11 amino acids. Germline V lookup: CDR1 WSHSY, CDR2 SAAADI. V was clipped by 10 bases and J by 8 bases, with 12 bases between them. The CDR3 protein is CATTFTDEQFF. DNA for the CDR3: TGCGCCACCACCTTTACCGATGAGCAGTTCTTC.

The gene calls are TRBV5-1 and TRBJ2-1, with D possibly being TRBD2 (6 bases). V dropped 6 bases and J dropped 4 bases, with 17 bases sitting between them. The CDR3 consists of 15 residues. Germline lookup yields CDR1 SGHRS and CDR2 YFSETQ. The CDR3: CASTIDGGNYNEQFF. The CDR3 nucleotides read TGCGCCAGCACCATAGACGGAGGGAATTACAATGAGCAGTTCTTC.

This clone has only a few counts. The chain couples TRBV4-2 to TRBJ2-3; no definite D call. CDR3 length: 16 residues. Germline V gene lookup returns CDR1 LGHNA and CDR2 YNFKEQ. V was clipped by 0 bases and J by 1 base, with 11 bases between them. Here the CDR3 DNA reads TGTGCCAGCAGCCAAGAGGCACTTCCCCGCACAGATACGCAGTATTTT. As protein: CASSQEALPRTDTQYF.

J is TRBJ2-2 and V is TRBV6-6; D not certain. This CDR3 is 13 amino acids long. The V end lost 10 bases, the J end lost 1 base, and 10 bases lay between the germline ends. Germline V CDR1 and CDR2: MNHNY, SVGAGI (reference sequence). DNA of the CDR3: TGTGCCACAGCCGTACGGAACACCGGGGAGCTGTTTTTT. Amino acid sequence: CATAVRNTGELFF.

The V gene is TRBV6-1, the J gene TRBJ2-7; TRBD2 matches 10 bases. The CDR3 loop spans 16 amino acids. The germline V gene has CDR1 MNHNS and CDR2 SASEGT. Germline trimming cut 2 bases from V and 5 bases from J; bases unmatched to any gene: 9. The CDR3 sequence: CASSERELAGRHEQYF. CDR3 bases: TGTGCCAGCAGTGAAAGGGAACTAGCGGGAAGGCACGAGCAGTACTTC.

The V and J genes are TRBV30 and TRBJ1-4; a possible D gene is TRBD1 (5 bases). CDR1 is GTSNPN, CDR2 SVGIG, per germline (reference sequence). The V end was cut by 5 bases, the J end by 0 bases, with 10 bases between. The CDR3 loop spans 14 amino acids. In DNA form, the CDR3 reads TGTGCCTGGGCACGGGGGTCAACTAATGAAAAACTGTTTTTT. It is translated as CAWARGSTNEKLFF.

The chain carries TRBV11-3 and TRBJ2-1; 8 nucleotides align to TRBD1. Germline V lookup: CDR1 SGHNT, CDR2 YENEEA. V gave up 2 bases and J gave up 5 bases; unmatched junction bases: 11. The CDR3 is 17 residues long. The CDR3 loop is CASSLWGFGQGDNEQFF. CDR3 nucleotide sequence: TGTGCCAGCAGCTTATGGGGCTTTGGACAGGGTGACAATGAGCAGTTCTTC.